The clone carrying this T cell receptor (beta chain) was detected only once. No antigen is known for it. The data are from a study of OX40 agonist ivuxolimab in advanced cancers. Background on the study: The dose of intravenous ivuxolimab that patients received every 2 weeks ranged from 0.01 to 10 mg/kg. Regarding the study as a whole: Near-lowest levels of clonal expansion characterized partial responders at 0.1-3.0 mg/kg.

The method was immunoSEQ multiplex PCR; TCRdb's version includes in-frame clones alone and lacks a portion of them. This table has about 86,000 clones, more than 80% appearing once. The CDR3 covers 12 residues. Trimming left V 2 bases short and J 12 bases short, with 14 bases between. Looked up from germline, CDR1 is SGHTS and CDR2 is YDEGEE. The sequence derives from an adult with an advanced solid tumor such as melanoma, head and neck, liver or kidney cancer. This specimen was CD4+ or CD8+ T cells sorted from blood, taken in a trial of the OX40 agonist ivuxolimab. This chain uses TRBV5-8 with TRBJ1-1; D unresolved. CDR3 coding DNA: TGTGCCAGCAGCTTCGTTAGGGTTGATACTTTCTTT. The encoded protein is CASSFVRVDTFF.